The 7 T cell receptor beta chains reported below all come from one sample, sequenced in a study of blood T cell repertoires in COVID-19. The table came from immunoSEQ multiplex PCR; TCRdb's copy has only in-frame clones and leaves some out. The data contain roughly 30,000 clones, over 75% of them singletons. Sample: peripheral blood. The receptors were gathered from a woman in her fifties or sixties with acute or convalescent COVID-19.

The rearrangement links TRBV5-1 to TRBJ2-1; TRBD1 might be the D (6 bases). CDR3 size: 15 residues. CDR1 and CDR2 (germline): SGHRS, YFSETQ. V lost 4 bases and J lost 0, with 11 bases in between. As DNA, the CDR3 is TGCGCCAGCAGCGCAGACAGGCCCTCCTACAATGAGCAGTTCTTC. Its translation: CASSADRPSYNEQFF.

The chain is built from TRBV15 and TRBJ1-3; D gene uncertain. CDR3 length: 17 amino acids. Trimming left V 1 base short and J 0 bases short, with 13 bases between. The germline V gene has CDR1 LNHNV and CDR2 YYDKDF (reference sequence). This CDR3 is CATSRAGLVGSGNTIYF. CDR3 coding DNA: TGTGCCACCAGCAGAGCGGGTCTTGTTGGCTCTGGAAACACCATATATTTT.

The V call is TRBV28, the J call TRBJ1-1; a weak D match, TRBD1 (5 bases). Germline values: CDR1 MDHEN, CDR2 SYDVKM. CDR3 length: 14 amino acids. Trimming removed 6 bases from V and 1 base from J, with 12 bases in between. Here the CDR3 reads CASRGPIGNTEAFF. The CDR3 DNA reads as TGTGCCAGCAGGGGGCCGATAGGGAACACTGAAGCTTTCTTT.

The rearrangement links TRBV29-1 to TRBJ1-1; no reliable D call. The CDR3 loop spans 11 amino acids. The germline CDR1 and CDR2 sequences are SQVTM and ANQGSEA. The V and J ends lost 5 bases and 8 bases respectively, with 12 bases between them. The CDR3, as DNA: TGCAGCGTTTCGGACTGGGGAGAAGCTTTCTTT. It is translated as CSVSDWGEAFF.

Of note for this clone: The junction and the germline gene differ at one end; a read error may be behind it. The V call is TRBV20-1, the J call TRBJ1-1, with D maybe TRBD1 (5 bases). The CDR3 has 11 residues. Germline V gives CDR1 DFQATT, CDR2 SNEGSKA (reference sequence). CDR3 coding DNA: TGCAGTGCTAGTCCGGCAAGGGGACTAGTCTTT. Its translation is CSASPARGLVF.

The CDR3, as DNA: TGTGCCAGCAGCTTGGGGACAGGGGCTTACGAGCAGTACTTC. It encodes CASSLGTGAYEQYF. V gene TRBV5-6 combines with J gene TRBJ2-7, with 9 bases that match TRBD1. Unmatched junction bases numbered 2, after V lost 0 bases and J lost 4 bases. CDR3 length: 14 amino acids. Germline-derived CDR1 and CDR2 are SGHDT and YYEEEE.

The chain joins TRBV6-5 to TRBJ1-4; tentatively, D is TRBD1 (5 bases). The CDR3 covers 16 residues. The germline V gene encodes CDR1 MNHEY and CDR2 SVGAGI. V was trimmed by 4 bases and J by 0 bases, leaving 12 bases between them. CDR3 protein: CASSSRQPSTNEKLFF. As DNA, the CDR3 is TGTGCCAGCAGTTCCCGACAGCCATCAACTAATGAAAAACTGTTTTTT.